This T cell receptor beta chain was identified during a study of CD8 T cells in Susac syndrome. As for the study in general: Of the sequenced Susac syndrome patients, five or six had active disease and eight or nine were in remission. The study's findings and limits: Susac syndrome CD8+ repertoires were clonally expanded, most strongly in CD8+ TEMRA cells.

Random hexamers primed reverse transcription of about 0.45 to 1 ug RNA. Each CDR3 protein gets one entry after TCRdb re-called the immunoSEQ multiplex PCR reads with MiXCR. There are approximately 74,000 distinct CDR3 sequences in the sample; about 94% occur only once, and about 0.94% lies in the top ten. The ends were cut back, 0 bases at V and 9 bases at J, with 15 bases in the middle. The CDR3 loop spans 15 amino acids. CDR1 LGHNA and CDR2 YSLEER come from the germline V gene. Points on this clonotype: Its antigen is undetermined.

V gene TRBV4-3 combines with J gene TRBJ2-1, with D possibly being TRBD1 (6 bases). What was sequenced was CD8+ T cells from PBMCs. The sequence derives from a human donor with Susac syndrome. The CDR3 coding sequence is TGCGCCAGCAGCCAAGATAAGGGGGAGTTAGGTGAGCAGTTCTTC. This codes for CASSQDKGELGEQFF.